The 32 T cell receptor beta chains in this list originate from one sample, sequenced in a study of radiotherapy plus CTLA-4 blockade in lung cancer. Clones were read by immunoSEQ multiplex PCR, and TCRdb kept only the in-frame ones, dropping some. The sample carries around 99,000 clones, about 91% recorded once. Here the sequenced sample was peripheral blood, taken from a patient treated with radiotherapy plus ipilimumab. These receptors originate from a human donor with non-small cell lung cancer that progressed on radiotherapy plus ipilimumab.

The chain combines TRBV11-2 with TRBJ1-1; 7 bases align to TRBD1. The CDR3 length is 17 residues. Germline CDR1 reads SGHAT; CDR2 reads FQNNGV. The ends lost 4 bases at V and 0 bases at J; junction bases unmatched: 11. CDR3 protein: CASSSRGTAAMNTEAFF. For the CDR3, the DNA is TGTGCCAGCAGCTCCAGAGGGACAGCGGCTATGAACACTGAAGCTTTCTTT.

This rearrangement joins TRBV6-5 to TRBJ1-2; 9 nucleotides agree with TRBD1. The CDR3 covers 14 residues. The germline CDR1 and CDR2 sequences are MNHEY and SVGAGI. V lost 5 bases, J lost 6 bases, and 7 bases stayed unmatched. The CDR3 DNA reads as TGTGCCAGCAGTCCCGGGACAGGGAGGCATGGCTACACCTTC. This translates into CASSPGTGRHGYTF.

The chain links TRBV2 to TRBJ2-1; D is unclear. V dropped 6 bases and J dropped 12 bases, with 15 bases sitting between them. The germline gives CDR1 SNHLY, CDR2 FYNNEI. The CDR3 is made up of 12 amino acids. CDR3 region: CASSSGSPGQFF. In DNA form, the CDR3 reads TGTGCCAGCAGCTCCGGGTCCCCGGGGCAGTTCTTC. Full variable domain (missing parts from reference TRBV2 and TRBJ2-1): EPEVTQTPSHQVTQMGQEVILRCVPISNHLYFYWYRQILGQKVEFLVSFYNNEISEKSEIFDDQFSVERPDGSNFTLKIRSTKLEDSAMYFCASSSGSPGQFFGPGTRLTVL.

The chain couples TRBV7-6 to TRBJ2-3, with 10 bases that match TRBD2. Germline V CDR1 and CDR2: SGHVS, FNYEAQ. The CDR3 is made up of 16 amino acids. After removal of 3 bases from V and 0 bases from J, the junction contained 3 bases not matched to a gene. CDR3 nucleotide sequence: TGTGCCAGCAGCTTCTTACTAGCGGGAAGCACAGATACGCAGTATTTT. Translated: CASSFLLAGSTDTQYF.

V gene TRBV5-1 combines with J gene TRBJ2-3; 8 nucleotides match TRBD2. Germline assignment: CDR1 SGHRS and CDR2 YFSETQ. CDR3 size: 16 residues. V was pared by 2 bases and J by 6 bases, with 11 bases of the junction left unmatched. CDR3 in amino acids: CASSLIAGSLVDTQYF. DNA of the CDR3: TGCGCCAGCAGCTTAATAGCGGGATCCTTGGTGGATACGCAGTATTTT.

This sequence joins TRBV6-6 and TRBJ2-2, with D possibly matching TRBD1 (5 bases). The V and J ends lost 4 bases and 6 bases respectively, with 12 bases between them. CDR3 length: 14 residues. The germline CDR1 and CDR2 sequences are MNHNY and SVGAGI (reference sequence). For the CDR3, the DNA is TGTGCCAGCAGTTCATTAGGGGTTGCCGGGGAGCTGTTTTTT. This encodes CASSSLGVAGELFF.

The chain has TRBV5-1 and TRBJ2-2; 8 nucleotides match TRBD2. The ends lost 2 bases at V and 4 bases at J; junction bases unmatched: 13. CDR1 is SGHRS and CDR2 is YFSETQ in the germline V gene. The CDR3 length is 18 residues. The CDR3 here is CASSFGPRGRLTTGELFF. The CDR3 DNA reads TGCGCCAGCAGCTTTGGGCCTCGCGGGAGGCTAACCACCGGGGAGCTGTTTTTT.

The CDR3 sequence: CASSRNSGNTIYF. The DNA of the CDR3 is TGTGCCAGCAGCAGGAACTCTGGAAACACCATATATTTT. This rearrangement joins TRBV5-4 to TRBJ1-3; D gene unclear. The germline V gene has CDR1 SGHNT and CDR2 YYREEE (reference sequence). This CDR3 spans 13 amino acids. Trimming stripped 4 bases from V and 0 bases from J, with 5 bases between.

V and J are TRBV9 and TRBJ1-1, with D possibly TRBD1 on 5 matching bases. The CDR3 consists of 15 residues. Deletions cut 4 bases from V and 5 bases from J, with 18 bases between. The germline gives CDR1 SGDLS, CDR2 YYNGEE. The CDR3 nucleotides are TGTGCCAGCAGCCCGCAGGGTCTGGGGAGGACTGAAGCTTTCTTT. Translated: CASSPQGLGRTEAFF. Supplemented by reference TRBV9 and TRBJ1-1, the full variable domain reads DSGVTQTPKHLITATGQRVTLRCSPRSGDLSVYWYQQSLDQGLQFLIQYYNGEERAKGNILERFSAQQFPDLHSELNLSSLELGDSALYFCASSPQGLGRTEAFFGQGTRLTVV.

J is TRBJ1-5 and V is TRBV19; the match to TRBD1 covers 8 bases. Germline V gene data show CDR1 as LNHDA and CDR2 as SQIVND (reference sequence). This CDR3 contains 17 residues. The V and J ends lost 8 bases and 4 bases, in that order; junction bases with no gene match: 16. Here the CDR3 DNA reads TGTGCCAGTCTGTCTTTTTATGGACAGGGATCAAATCAGCCCCAGCATTTT. It translates to CASLSFYGQGSNQPQHF.

In this sample, this clone turned up a few times. This chain joins TRBV25-1 and TRBJ2-7; 9 bases align to TRBD1. The CDR3 contains 15 residues. Germline CDR1 is MGHDK and CDR2 is SYGVNS. The V segment lost 5 bases and the J segment 2 bases; nucleotides outside the gene matches: 7. CDR3: CASSKPGTGPYEQYF. In DNA form, the CDR3 reads TGTGCCAGCAGTAAACCCGGGACAGGGCCCTACGAGCAGTACTTC.

This chain joins TRBV5-6 and TRBJ2-7, with D perhaps TRBD1 or TRBD2 (6 bases each). The CDR3 consists of 14 residues. V dropped 1 base and J dropped 7 bases, with 15 bases sitting between them. Germline V gives CDR1 SGHDT, CDR2 YYEEEE. CDR3 in amino acids: CASSLRWGGQEQYF. In DNA form, the CDR3 reads TGTGCCAGCAGCTTGAGATGGGGAGGACAGGAGCAGTACTTC.

The chain employs TRBV6-1 and TRBJ1-5; D remains unclear. CDR3 size: 16 residues. Trimming removed 4 bases from V and 0 bases from J, with 13 bases in between. CDR1 MNHNS and CDR2 SASEGT come from the germline V gene. CDR3 DNA: TGTGCCAGCAGTGGCCGCTCGCAAACTAGCAATCAGCCCCAGCATTTT. Protein: CASSGRSQTSNQPQHF.

The chain is built from TRBV29-1 and TRBJ2-2; TRBD1 matches 8 bases. The J segment lost 4 bases and the V segment lost 6 bases, leaving 7 bases of the junction unmatched. CDR3 length: 14 amino acids. CDR1 is SQVTM and CDR2 is ANQGSEA in the germline V gene. CDR3 DNA sequence: TGCAGCGTCCTCGACAGGGGCGGCACCGGGGAGCTGTTTTTT. Encoded protein: CSVLDRGGTGELFF.

The rearrangement links TRBV2 to TRBJ1-5; weak D call: TRBD1 (5 bases). CDR3 size: 15 residues. The germline CDR1 and CDR2 sequences are SNHLY and FYNNEI. V lost 7 bases and J 6 bases, leaving 19 bases between the germline ends. This chain's CDR3 is CASTPRQGFAQPQHF. The CDR3 DNA is TGTGCCAGCACCCCCCGCCAGGGTTTTGCTCAGCCCCAGCATTTT.

V is TRBV6-1 and J is TRBJ2-1, with D perhaps assigned TRBD1 or TRBD2 (6 bases each). Germline-derived CDR1 and CDR2 are MNHNS and SASEGT. CDR3 length: 14 amino acids. Deletions cut 2 bases from V and 8 bases from J, with 13 bases between. In nucleotides, the CDR3 is TGTGCCAGCAGTGAATATGGGGGGCAGGATGAGCAGTTCTTC. Residues: CASSEYGGQDEQFF.

This chain joins TRBV28 and TRBJ2-7; 7 bases are a match to TRBD2. The V and J ends lost 4 bases and 2 bases, in that order; junction bases with no gene match: 8. From germline, CDR1 is MDHEN and CDR2 SYDVKM. The CDR3 totals 15 residues. The chain's CDR3 is CASSSGASGTYEQYF. DNA for the CDR3: TGTGCCAGCAGTTCCGGGGCTAGCGGCACCTACGAGCAGTACTTC.

V gene TRBV7-3 combines with J gene TRBJ2-7, with 11 nucleotides matching TRBD2. The ends lost 4 bases at V and 3 bases at J; junction bases unmatched: 20. This CDR3 has 20 amino acids. Per germline, CDR1 SGHTA and CDR2 FQGTGA. CDR3 loop: CASSSLRVAGGPTHYYEQYF. CDR3 sequence (DNA): TGTGCCAGCAGCTCCCTTCGGGTAGCGGGAGGGCCCACCCACTACTACGAGCAGTACTTC.

The genes are TRBV7-2 and TRBJ1-1; D possibly corresponds to TRBD1 (5 bases). The CDR3 is made up of 14 amino acids. V lost 5 bases to trimming and J lost 1 base, with 11 bases between them. Germline V gene lookup returns CDR1 SGHTA and CDR2 FQGNSA. Here the CDR3 DNA reads TGTGCCAGCAGCCCCCGAACAGGGAACACTGAAGCTTTCTTT. Its protein is CASSPRTGNTEAFF.

The chain couples TRBV2 to TRBJ1-5; no clear D gene. The CDR3 runs 14 residues. Germline CDR1 reads SNHLY; CDR2 reads FYNNEI. Trimming shortened V by 7 bases and J by 0 bases, and 10 bases separated the two germline ends. This chain's CDR3 is CASTGLYSNQPQHF. As DNA, the CDR3 is TGTGCCAGCACGGGTCTTTATAGCAATCAGCCCCAGCATTTT.

CDR3 nucleotide sequence: TGTGCCAGCACCATAGGGAATAGGGCCCAAACGTCTCCGAAAAAGCGGCTTTACGAGCAGTACTTC. Translating it yields CASTIGNRAQTSPKKRLYEQYF. V usage is TRBV7-3 and J usage is TRBJ2-7, with D perhaps matching TRBD2 (5 bases). Trimming cost V 7 bases and J 4 bases, with 41 bases left between them. Germline CDR1 is SGHTA and CDR2 is FQGTGA. CDR3 size: 22 residues.

The rearrangement uses TRBV4-1 and TRBJ2-2, with 8 bases identical to TRBD2. Trimming removed 4 bases from V and 6 bases from J; junction bases left unmatched: 13. The CDR3 has 17 residues. Germline V gene lookup returns CDR1 MGHRA and CDR2 YSYEKL. CDR3 DNA: TGCGCCAGCAGCCGTAAAGAGTCAACTAGCGGAGCCGGGGAGCTGTTTTTT. Translating it yields CASSRKESTSGAGELFF.

This chain uses TRBV6-5 with TRBJ2-7; D possibly uses TRBD1 or TRBD2 (7 bases each). CDR3 length equals 15 residues. Looked up from germline, CDR1 is MNHEY and CDR2 is SVGAGI. V was cut by 6 bases and J by 6 bases, with 21 bases left in between. The DNA for the CDR3 is TGTGCCAGCAGCCCCCAGGGAGGGACAGCCTCCGAGCAGTACTTC. Its protein is CASSPQGGTASEQYF.

The rearrangement joins TRBV7-3 to TRBJ2-5; D unclear. TRBJ2-7 matches the DNA end more closely, so the J call is doubtful. Germline V gene data show CDR1 as SGHTA and CDR2 as FQGTGA. This CDR3 has 15 residues. The CDR3 here is CASSLASVGPYEQYF. The DNA for the CDR3 is TGTGCCAGCAGCTTAGCTAGTGTGGGTCCCTACGAGCAGTACTTC.

The chain uses TRBV10-2 and TRBJ1-5, with D unclear. This CDR3 has 13 residues. The germline V gene encodes CDR1 WSHSY and CDR2 SAAADI. The V end was cut by 7 bases, the J end by 7 bases, with 14 bases between. The CDR3 nucleotides read TGCGCCAGCACTGGGGATCCCGGGCAGCCCCAGCATTTT. This codes for CASTGDPGQPQHF.

V usage is TRBV2 and J usage is TRBJ1-2, with D perhaps TRBD1 (5 bases). V was pared by 6 bases and J by 2 bases, with 16 bases between. The CDR3 runs 15 residues. Germline CDR1 reads SNHLY; CDR2 reads FYNNEI. The CDR3 nucleotides are TGTGCCAGCAGGGGGGGACTCCTTAAAAACTATGGCTACACCTTC. The encoded protein is CASRGGLLKNYGYTF.

This chain links TRBV6-6 with TRBJ1-2; D gene uncertain. Trimming took 4 bases from V and 4 from J, leaving 10 bases between them. The CDR3 runs to 13 residues. CDR1 and CDR2 from the germline V gene are MNHNY and SVGAGI (reference sequence). CDR3 amino acids: CASSSQVAYGYTF. DNA of the CDR3: TGTGCCAGCAGTTCGCAGGTGGCCTATGGCTACACCTTC.

The chain employs TRBV4-2 and TRBJ1-1, with a possible D match to TRBD1 (5 bases). The germline V gene encodes CDR1 LGHNA and CDR2 YNFKEQ. V lost 2 bases, J lost 3 bases, and 19 bases lay in between. The CDR3 extends over 17 amino acids. The CDR3 DNA reads as TGTGCCAGCAGCCAAAACCCTTACCGGGGCGGGGACACTGAAGCTTTCTTT. It encodes CASSQNPYRGGDTEAFF.

The chain joins TRBV27 to TRBJ2-6; D not certain. This CDR3 spans 13 amino acids. Trimming left V 0 bases short and J 4 bases short, with 1 base between. CDR1 is MNHEY and CDR2 is SMNVEV in the germline V gene (reference sequence). For the CDR3, the DNA is TGTGCCAGCAGTTTATCAGGGGCCAACGTCCTGACTTTC. This gives the protein CASSLSGANVLTF.

The rearrangement links TRBV6-5 to TRBJ2-6; D is uncertain. Germline values: CDR1 MNHEY, CDR2 SVGAGI. The V end lost 5 bases, the J end lost 2 bases, and 10 bases lay between the germline ends. The CDR3 is 15 amino acids. CDR3 sequence: CASSVWLAGANVLTF. The CDR3 DNA sequence: TGTGCCAGCAGTGTATGGCTTGCTGGGGCCAACGTCCTGACTTTC.

The genes are TRBV2 and TRBJ1-1; D remains ambiguous. This CDR3 is 11 amino acids long. The ends were cut back, 8 bases at V and 8 bases at J, with 12 bases in the middle. Germline lookup yields CDR1 SNHLY and CDR2 FYNNEI. In DNA form, the CDR3 reads TGTGCCAGCTCCCCCGAGAGAGAAGCTTTCTTT. Encoded protein: CASSPEREAFF.

This chain uses TRBV7-3 with TRBJ2-3, with 7 bases identical to TRBD2. The CDR3 covers 15 residues. Trimming removed 4 bases from V and 4 bases from J; junction bases left unmatched: 8. Germline V gives CDR1 SGHTA, CDR2 FQGTGA. CDR3 residues: CASSSSGTTPDTQYF. The DNA of the CDR3 is TGTGCCAGCAGCTCTTCCGGGACTACCCCAGATACGCAGTATTTT.